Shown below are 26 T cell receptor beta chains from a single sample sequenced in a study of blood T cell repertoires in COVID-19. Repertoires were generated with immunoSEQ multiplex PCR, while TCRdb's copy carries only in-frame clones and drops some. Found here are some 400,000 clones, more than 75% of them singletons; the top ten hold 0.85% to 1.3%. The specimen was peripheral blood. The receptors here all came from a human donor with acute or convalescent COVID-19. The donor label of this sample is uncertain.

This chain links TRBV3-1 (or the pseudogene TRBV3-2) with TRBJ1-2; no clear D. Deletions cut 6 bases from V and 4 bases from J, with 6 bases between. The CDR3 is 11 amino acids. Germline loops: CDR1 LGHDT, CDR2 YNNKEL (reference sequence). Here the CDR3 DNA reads TGTGCCAGCAGTGAGGCCTATGGCTACACCTTC. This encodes CASSEAYGYTF.

The CDR3 sequence is CASSFQGATNYGYTF. CDR3 coding DNA: TGTGCCAGCAGCTTCCAGGGGGCCACTAACTATGGCTACACCTTC. This chain uses TRBV7-8 with TRBJ1-2; 8 positions match TRBD1. Losses at the gene ends were 3 bases for V and 0 bases for J; bases not matched to a gene: 3. Germline V lookup: CDR1 SGHVS, CDR2 FQNEAQ. There are 15 residues in the CDR3.

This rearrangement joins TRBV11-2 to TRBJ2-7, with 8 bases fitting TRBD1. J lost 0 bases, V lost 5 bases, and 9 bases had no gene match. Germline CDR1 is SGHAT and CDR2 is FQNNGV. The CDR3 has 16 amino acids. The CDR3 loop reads CASSTHRGARSYEQYF. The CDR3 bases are TGTGCCAGCAGCACCCACAGGGGGGCTCGCTCCTACGAGCAGTACTTC.

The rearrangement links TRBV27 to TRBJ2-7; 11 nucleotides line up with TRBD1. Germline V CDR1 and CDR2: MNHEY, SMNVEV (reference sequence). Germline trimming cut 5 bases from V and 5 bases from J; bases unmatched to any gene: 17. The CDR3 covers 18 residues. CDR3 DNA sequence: TGTGCCAGCAGTCCAGGGGTGGGGGACAGGGGGTATGTCCACGAGCAGTACTTC. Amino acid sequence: CASSPGVGDRGYVHEQYF.

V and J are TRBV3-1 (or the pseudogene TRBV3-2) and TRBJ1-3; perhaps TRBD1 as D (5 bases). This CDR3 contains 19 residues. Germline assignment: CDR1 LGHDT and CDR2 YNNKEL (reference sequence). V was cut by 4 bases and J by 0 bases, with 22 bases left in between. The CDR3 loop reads CASSLSPMTTGSSGNTIYF. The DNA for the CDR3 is TGTGCCAGCAGCCTTAGTCCGATGACCACAGGTTCCTCTGGAAACACCATATATTTT.

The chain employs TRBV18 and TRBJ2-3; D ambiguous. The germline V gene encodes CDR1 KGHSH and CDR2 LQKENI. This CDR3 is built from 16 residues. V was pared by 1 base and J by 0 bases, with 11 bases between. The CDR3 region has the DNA TGTGCCAGCTCACCACTTATCCGACTTAGCACAGATACGCAGTATTTT. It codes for CASSPLIRLSTDTQYF.

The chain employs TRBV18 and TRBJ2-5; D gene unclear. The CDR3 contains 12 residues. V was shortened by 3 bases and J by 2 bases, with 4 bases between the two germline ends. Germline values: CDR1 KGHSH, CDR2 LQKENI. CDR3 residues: CASSPYQETQYF. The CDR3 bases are TGTGCCAGCTCACCGTATCAAGAGACCCAGTACTTC.

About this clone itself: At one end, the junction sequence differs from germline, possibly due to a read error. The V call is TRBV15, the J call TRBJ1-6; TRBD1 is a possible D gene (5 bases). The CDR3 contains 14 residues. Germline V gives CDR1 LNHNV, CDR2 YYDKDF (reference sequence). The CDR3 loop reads CAASRDPAGGPLHF. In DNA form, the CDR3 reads TGTGCCGCCAGCAGAGATCCGGCCGGGGGACCCCTCCACTTT.

CDR3 residues: CASSPQGHTSYEQYF. The DNA for the CDR3 is TGTGCCAGCTCACCACAGGGGCACACTTCCTACGAGCAGTACTTC. The gene calls are TRBV18 and TRBJ2-7; a weak D match, TRBD1 (5 bases). This CDR3 comprises 15 residues. Trimming took off 1 base at V and 1 base at J, with 11 bases between the two ends. Germline CDR1 and CDR2: KGHSH and LQKENI.

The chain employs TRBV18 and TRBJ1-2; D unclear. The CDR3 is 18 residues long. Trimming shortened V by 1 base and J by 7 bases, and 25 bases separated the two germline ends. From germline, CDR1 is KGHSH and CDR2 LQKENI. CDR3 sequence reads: CASSPLYPIQPAGIGYTF. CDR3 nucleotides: TGTGCCAGCTCACCACTATATCCAATACAGCCCGCGGGTATTGGCTACACCTTC.

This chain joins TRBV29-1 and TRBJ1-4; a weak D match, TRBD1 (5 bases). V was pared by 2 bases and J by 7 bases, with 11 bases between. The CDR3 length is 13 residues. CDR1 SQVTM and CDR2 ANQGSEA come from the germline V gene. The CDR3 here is CSVESQGGEKLFF. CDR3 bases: TGCAGCGTTGAAAGTCAGGGTGGTGAAAAACTGTTTTTT.

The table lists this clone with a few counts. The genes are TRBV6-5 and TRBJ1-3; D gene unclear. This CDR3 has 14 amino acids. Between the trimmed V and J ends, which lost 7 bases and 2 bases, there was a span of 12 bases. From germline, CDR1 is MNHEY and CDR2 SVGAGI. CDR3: CASKIQRTGNTIYF. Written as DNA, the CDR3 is TGTGCCAGCAAGATTCAGAGGACTGGAAACACCATATATTTT.

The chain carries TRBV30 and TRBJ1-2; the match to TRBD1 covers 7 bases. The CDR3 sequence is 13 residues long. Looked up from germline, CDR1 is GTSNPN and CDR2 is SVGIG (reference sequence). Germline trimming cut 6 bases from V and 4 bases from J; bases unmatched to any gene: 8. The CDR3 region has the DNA TGTGCCTGCCGACTGACAGGGTCCTATGGCTACACCTTC. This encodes CACRLTGSYGYTF.

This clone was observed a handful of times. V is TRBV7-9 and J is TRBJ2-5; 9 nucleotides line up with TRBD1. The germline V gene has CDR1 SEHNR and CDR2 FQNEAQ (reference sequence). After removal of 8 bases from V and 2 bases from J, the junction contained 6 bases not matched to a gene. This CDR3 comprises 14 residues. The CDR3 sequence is CASARGTGQETQYF. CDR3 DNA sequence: TGTGCCAGCGCCCGAGGGACAGGGCAAGAGACCCAGTACTTC.

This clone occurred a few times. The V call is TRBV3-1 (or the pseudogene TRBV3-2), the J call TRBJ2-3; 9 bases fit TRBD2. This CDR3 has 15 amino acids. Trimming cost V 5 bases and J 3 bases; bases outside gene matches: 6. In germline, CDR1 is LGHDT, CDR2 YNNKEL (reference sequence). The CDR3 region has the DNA TGTGCCAGCAGCGTTAGCGGGAGTAGAACAGATACGCAGTATTTT. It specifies CASSVSGSRTDTQYF.

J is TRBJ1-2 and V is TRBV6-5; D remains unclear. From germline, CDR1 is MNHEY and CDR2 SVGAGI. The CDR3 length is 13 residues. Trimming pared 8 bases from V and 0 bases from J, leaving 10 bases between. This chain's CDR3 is CASRSVANYGYTF. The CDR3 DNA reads TGTGCCAGCCGGAGTGTAGCTAACTATGGCTACACCTTC.

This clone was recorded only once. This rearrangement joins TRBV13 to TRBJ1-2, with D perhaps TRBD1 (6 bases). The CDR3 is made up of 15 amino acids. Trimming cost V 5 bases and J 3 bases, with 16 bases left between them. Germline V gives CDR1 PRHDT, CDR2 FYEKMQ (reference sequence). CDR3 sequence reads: CASSQAGGADYGYTF. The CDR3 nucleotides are TGTGCCAGCAGCCAAGCCGGGGGGGCTGACTATGGCTACACCTTC.

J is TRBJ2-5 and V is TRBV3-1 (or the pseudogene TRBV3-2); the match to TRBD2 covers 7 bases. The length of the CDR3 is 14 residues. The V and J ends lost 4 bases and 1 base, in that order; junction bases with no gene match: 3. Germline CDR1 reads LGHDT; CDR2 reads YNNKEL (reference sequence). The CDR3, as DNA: TGTGCCAGCAGCCGGGAGGGTGGCCAAGAGACCCAGTACTTC. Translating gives CASSREGGQETQYF.

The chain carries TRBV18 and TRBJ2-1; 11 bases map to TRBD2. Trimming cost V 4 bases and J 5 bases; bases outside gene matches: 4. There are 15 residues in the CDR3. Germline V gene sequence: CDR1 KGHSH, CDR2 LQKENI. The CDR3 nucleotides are TGTGCCAGCTCACTCCTAGCGGGGGGAAACAATGAGCAGTTCTTC. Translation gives CASSLLAGGNNEQFF. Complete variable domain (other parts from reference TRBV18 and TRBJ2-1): NAGVMQNPRHLVRRRGQEARLRCSPMKGHSHVYWYRQLPEEGLKFMVYLQKENIIDESGMPKERFSAEFPKEGPSILRIQQVVRGDSAAYFCASSLLAGGNNEQFFGPGTRLTVL.

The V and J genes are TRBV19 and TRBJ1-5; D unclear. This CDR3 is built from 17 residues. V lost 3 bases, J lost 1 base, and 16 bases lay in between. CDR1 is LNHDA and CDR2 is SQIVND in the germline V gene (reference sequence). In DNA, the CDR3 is TGTGCCAGTAGTATGGCCGGGTATGGAGGAAGCAATCAGCCCCAGCATTTT. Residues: CASSMAGYGGSNQPQHF.

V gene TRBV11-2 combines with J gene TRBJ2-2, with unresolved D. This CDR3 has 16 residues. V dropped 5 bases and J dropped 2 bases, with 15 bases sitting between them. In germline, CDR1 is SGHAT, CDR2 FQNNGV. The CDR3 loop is CASSPEVVLNTGELFF. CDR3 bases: TGTGCCAGCAGCCCCGAAGTCGTACTAAACACCGGGGAGCTGTTTTTT.

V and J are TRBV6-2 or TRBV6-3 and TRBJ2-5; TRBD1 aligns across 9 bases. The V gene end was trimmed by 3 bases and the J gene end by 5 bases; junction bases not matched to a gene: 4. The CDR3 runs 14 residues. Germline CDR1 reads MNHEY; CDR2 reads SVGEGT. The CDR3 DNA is TGTGCCAGCAGTTATGGGACAGGGAAGGAGACCCAGTACTTC. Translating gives CASSYGTGKETQYF.

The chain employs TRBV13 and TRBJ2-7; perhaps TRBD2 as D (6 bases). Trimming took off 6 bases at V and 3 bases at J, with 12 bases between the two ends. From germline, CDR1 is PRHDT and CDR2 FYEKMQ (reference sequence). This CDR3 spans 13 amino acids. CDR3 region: CASRDSDYYEQYF. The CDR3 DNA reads TGTGCCAGCAGAGATTCGGACTACTACGAGCAGTACTTC.

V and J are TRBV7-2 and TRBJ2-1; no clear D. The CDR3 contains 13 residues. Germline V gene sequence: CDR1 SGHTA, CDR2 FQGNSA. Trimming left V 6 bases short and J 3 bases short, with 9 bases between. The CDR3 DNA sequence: TGTGCCAGCAGGGAACAGATCTACAATGAGCAGTTCTTC. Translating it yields CASREQIYNEQFF.

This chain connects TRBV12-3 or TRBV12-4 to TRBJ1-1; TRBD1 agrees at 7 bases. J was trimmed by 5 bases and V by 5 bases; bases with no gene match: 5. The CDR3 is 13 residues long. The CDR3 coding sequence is TGTGCCAGCAGTAATACAGGGGTAACTGAAGCTTTCTTT. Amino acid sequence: CASSNTGVTEAFF.

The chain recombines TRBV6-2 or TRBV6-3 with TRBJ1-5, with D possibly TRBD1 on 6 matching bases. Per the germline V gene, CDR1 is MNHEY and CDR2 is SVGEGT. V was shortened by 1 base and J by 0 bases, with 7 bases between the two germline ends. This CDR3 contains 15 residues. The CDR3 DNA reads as TGTGCCAGCAGTTACTTACAGGGTAGCAATCAGCCCCAGCATTTT. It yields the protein CASSYLQGSNQPQHF.